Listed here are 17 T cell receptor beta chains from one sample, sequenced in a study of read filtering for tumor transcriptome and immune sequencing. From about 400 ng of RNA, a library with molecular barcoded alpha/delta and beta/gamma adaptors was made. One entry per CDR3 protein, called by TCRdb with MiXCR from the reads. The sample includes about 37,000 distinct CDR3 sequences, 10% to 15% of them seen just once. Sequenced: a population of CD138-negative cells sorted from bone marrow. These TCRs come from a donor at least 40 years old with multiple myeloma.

CDR3 sequence (DNA): TGTGCCAGCAGTGTCCGGACACAAGAGACCCAGTACTTC. Its protein product is CASSVRTQETQYF. The J gene is TRBJ2-5, the V gene TRBV6-1, with D tentatively TRBD1 (5 bases). The CDR3 is 13 residues long. The germline CDR1 and CDR2 sequences are MNHNS and SASEGT. Trimming shortened V by 4 bases and J by 2 bases, and 8 bases separated the two germline ends.

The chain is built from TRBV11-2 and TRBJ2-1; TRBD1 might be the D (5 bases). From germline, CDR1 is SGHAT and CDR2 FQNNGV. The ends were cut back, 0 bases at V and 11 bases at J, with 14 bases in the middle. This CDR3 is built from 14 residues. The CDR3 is CASSLDRWQGQQFF. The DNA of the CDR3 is TGTGCCAGCAGCTTAGATCGGTGGCAGGGCCAGCAGTTCTTC.

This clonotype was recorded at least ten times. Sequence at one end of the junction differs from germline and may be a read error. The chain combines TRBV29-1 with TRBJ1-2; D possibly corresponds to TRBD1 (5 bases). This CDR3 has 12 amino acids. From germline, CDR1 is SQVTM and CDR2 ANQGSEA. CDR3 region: CSVEGEGREVVF. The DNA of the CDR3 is TGCAGCGTTGAAGGAGAGGGCAGGGAGGTTGTCTTC.

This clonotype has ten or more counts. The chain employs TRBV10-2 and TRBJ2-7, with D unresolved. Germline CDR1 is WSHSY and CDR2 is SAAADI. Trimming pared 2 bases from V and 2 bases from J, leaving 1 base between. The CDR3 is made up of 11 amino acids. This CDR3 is CASSEAYEQYF. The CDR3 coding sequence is TGCGCCAGCAGTGAGGCCTACGAGCAGTACTTC.

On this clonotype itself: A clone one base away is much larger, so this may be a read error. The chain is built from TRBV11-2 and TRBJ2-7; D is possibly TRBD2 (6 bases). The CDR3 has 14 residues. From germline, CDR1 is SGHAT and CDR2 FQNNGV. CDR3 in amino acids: CAISLAVSPYEQYF. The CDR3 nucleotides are TGTGCCATCAGCTTAGCGGTCAGTCCCTACGAGCAGTACTTC.

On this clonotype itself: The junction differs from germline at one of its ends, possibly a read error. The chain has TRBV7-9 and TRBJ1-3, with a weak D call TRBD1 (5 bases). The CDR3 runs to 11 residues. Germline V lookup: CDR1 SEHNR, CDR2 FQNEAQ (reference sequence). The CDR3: CASSWEDTTYF. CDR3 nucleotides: TGTGCCAGCAGCTGGGAGGACACCACATATTTT. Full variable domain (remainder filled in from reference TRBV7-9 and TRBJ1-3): DTGVSQNPRHKITKRGQNVTFRCDPISEHNRLYWYRQTLGQGPEFLTYFQNEAQLEKSRLLSDRFSAERPKGSFSTLEIQRTEQGDSAMYLCASSWEDTTYFGEGSWLTVV.

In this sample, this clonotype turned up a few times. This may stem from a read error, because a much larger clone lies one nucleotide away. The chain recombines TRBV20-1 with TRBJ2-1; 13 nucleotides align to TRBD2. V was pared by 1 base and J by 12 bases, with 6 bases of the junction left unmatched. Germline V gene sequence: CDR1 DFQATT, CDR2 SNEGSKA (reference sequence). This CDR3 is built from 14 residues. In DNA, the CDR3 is TGCAGTGCTAGAGTAGGGACTAGCGGGGAAGGGCAGTTCTTC. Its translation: CSARVGTSGEGQFF.

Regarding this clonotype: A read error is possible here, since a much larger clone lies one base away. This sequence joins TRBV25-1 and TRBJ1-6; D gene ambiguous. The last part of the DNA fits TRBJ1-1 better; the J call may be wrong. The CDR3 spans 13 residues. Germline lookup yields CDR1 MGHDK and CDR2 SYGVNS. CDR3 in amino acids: CASSEPGQAKAFF. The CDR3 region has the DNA TGTGCCAGCAGTGAGCCCGGGCAGGCAAAAGCTTTCTTT.

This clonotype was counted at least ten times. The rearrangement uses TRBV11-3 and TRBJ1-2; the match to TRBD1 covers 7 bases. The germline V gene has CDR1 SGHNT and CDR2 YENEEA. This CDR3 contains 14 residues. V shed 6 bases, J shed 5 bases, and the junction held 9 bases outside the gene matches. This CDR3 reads CASRPRDSSYGYTF. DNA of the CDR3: TGTGCCAGCAGGCCCCGGGACAGCTCGTATGGCTACACCTTC.

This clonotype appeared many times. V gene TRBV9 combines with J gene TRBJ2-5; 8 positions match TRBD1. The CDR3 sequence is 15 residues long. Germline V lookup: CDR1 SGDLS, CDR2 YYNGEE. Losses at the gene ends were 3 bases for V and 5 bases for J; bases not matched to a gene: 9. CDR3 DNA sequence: TGTGCCAGCAGCGAGGGGACAGGCCTCGGGGAGACCCAGTACTTC. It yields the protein CASSEGTGLGETQYF.

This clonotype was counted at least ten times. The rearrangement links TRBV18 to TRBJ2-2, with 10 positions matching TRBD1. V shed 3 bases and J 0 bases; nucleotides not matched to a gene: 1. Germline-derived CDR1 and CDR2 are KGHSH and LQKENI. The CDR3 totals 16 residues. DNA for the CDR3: TGTGCCAGCTCACCCGGGACAGGGGCGAACACCGGGGAGCTGTTTTTT. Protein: CASSPGTGANTGELFF.

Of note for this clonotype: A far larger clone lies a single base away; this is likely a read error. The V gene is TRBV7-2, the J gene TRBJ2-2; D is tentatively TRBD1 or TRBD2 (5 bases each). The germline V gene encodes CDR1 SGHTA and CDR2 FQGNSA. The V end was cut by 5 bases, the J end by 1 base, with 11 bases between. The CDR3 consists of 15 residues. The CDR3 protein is CASSDRGGNTGELFF. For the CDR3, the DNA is TGTGCCAGCAGCGACCGGGGCGGGAACACCGGGGAGCTGTTTTTT.

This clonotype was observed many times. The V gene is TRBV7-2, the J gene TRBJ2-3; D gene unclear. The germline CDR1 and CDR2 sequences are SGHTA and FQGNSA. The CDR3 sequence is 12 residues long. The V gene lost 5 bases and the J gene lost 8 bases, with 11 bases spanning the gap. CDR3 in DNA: TGTGCCAGCAGCCCACCCTCCGGTACGCAGTATTTT. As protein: CASSPPSGTQYF.

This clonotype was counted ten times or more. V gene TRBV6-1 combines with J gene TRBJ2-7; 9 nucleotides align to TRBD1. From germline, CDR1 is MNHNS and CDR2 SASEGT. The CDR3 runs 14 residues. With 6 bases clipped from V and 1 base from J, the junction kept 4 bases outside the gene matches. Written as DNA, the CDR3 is TGTGCCAGCAGGGGGACAGGGTATTCCTACGAGCAGTACTTC. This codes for CASRGTGYSYEQYF.

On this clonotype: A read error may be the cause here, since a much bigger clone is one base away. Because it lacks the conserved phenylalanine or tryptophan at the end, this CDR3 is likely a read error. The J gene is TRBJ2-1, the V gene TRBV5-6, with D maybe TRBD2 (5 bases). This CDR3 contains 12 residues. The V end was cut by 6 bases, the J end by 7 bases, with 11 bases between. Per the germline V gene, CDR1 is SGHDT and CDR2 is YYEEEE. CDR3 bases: TGTGCCAGCATCCGAACTAGGAATGAGCAGTTCCTC. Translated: CASIRTRNEQFL.

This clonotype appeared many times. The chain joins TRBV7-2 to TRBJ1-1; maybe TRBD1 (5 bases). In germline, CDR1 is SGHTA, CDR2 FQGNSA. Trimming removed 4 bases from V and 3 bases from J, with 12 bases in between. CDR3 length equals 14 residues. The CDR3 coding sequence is TGTGCCAGCAGCTACCAGGGATCGGACACTGAAGCTTTCTTT. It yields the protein CASSYQGSDTEAFF. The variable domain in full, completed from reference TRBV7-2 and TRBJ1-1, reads GAGVSQSPSNKVTEKGKDVELRCDPISGHTALYWYRQSLGQGLEFLIYFQGNSAPDKSGLPSDRFSAERTGGSVSTLTIQRTQQEDSAVYLCASSYQGSDTEAFFGQGTRLTVV.

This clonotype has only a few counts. The CDR3 region has the DNA TGTGCCAGCAGCTTAGCGTTAGCTGGGGCCAACGTCCTGACTTTC. Translated, it gives CASSLALAGANVLTF. This chain joins TRBV7-2 and TRBJ2-6; D ambiguous. Germline V gene sequence: CDR1 SGHTA, CDR2 FQGNSA. This CDR3 contains 15 residues. V was clipped by 0 bases and J by 2 bases, with 5 bases between them.